Each of the 17 T cell receptor beta chains below was sequenced from the same sample in a study of T-cell reconstitution after alpha-beta-depleted transplantation in children. Researchers prepared the TCRbeta library using unique molecular identifiers, the study reports. MiXCR, applied by TCRdb to the PCR reads, yields one record per CDR3 protein. The data contain over 80,000 distinct CDR3 sequences, less than 25% of them singletons. The sequences come from PBMCs, collected before TCRalphabeta/CD19-depleted stem cell transplant. The source of these receptors is a boy aged 2 to 10 with acute lymphoblastic leukemia, due to receive a stem cell transplant.

This clonotype came up a few times. This chain uses TRBV29-1 with TRBJ2-5; D gene uncertain. The germline V gene has CDR1 SQVTM and CDR2 ANQGSEA. V lost 7 bases to trimming and J lost 5 bases, with 17 bases between them. The CDR3 has 13 residues. The CDR3 bases are TGCAGCGCCAGGACCGGGTTTGAGGAGACCCAGTACTTC. This encodes CSARTGFEETQYF.

The chain recombines TRBV6-4 with TRBJ2-1; D unresolved. Deletions cut 0 bases from V and 3 bases from J, with 6 bases between. Per germline, CDR1 MRHNA and CDR2 SNTAGT. CDR3 length: 14 amino acids. Written as DNA, the CDR3 is TGTGCCAGCAGTGACTCGAATGACTACAATGAGCAGTTCTTC. Translated, it gives CASSDSNDYNEQFF.

This sequence joins TRBV9 and TRBJ2-3; 9 bases are a match to TRBD2. This CDR3 spans 18 amino acids. CDR1 is SGDLS and CDR2 is YYNGEE in the germline V gene. With 3 bases clipped from V and 2 bases from J, the junction kept 13 bases outside the gene matches. The CDR3 DNA reads TGTGCCAGCAGCGCCAATCCCGGGACTAGCCGCACCACAGATACGCAGTATTTT. Protein sequence: CASSANPGTSRTTDTQYF. The variable domain in full, with the rest retrieved from reference TRBV9 and TRBJ2-3, is DSGVTQTPKHLITATGQRVTLRCSPRSGDLSVYWYQQSLDQGLQFLIQYYNGEERAKGNILERFSAQQFPDLHSELNLSSLELGDSALYFCASSANPGTSRTTDTQYFGPGTRLTVL.

A few counts support this clonotype. The chain joins TRBV7-6 to TRBJ2-3, with a tentative D call TRBD1 (6 bases). Germline lookup yields CDR1 SGHVS and CDR2 FNYEAQ. Deletions cut 6 bases from V and 0 bases from J, with 13 bases between. The CDR3 is made up of 15 amino acids. CDR3 protein: CASRPWGQSTDTQYF. In DNA form, the CDR3 reads TGTGCCAGCAGACCCTGGGGGCAAAGCACAGATACGCAGTATTTT. The complete variable domain, with remaining parts taken from reference TRBV7-6 and TRBJ2-3, reads GAGVSQSPRYKVTKRGQDVALRCDPISGHVSLYWYRQALGQGPEFLTYFNYEAQQDKSGLPNDRFSAERPEGSISTLTIQRTEQRDSAMYRCASRPWGQSTDTQYFGPGTRLTVL.

This clonotype was counted a few times. This chain links TRBV12-3 or TRBV12-4 with TRBJ2-5, with 14 bases matching TRBD2. This CDR3 has 16 amino acids. With V trimmed by 1 base and J by 5 bases, 3 bases remained unmatched. The CDR3 DNA follows: TGTGCCAGCAGTTTAGAGGGGACTAGCGGGGGCGAGACCCAGTACTTC. It encodes CASSLEGTSGGETQYF.

This clonotype was detected a few times. The chain carries TRBV29-1 and TRBJ2-2; D not resolved. Trimming removed 7 bases from V and 3 bases from J, with 12 bases in between. This CDR3 contains 13 residues. Per the germline V gene, CDR1 is SQVTM and CDR2 is ANQGSEA. CDR3 amino acids: CSARFEDTGELFF. The CDR3, as DNA: TGCAGCGCCCGGTTTGAAGACACCGGGGAGCTGTTTTTT.

This clonotype was detected many times. The V and J genes are TRBV5-1 and TRBJ1-6; D call uncertain. The V gene's germline CDR1 is SGHRS and CDR2 YFSETQ. Deletions cut 0 bases from V and 8 bases from J, with 12 bases between. CDR3 length: 15 amino acids. Here the CDR3 DNA reads TGCGCCAGCAGCTTGGCCGATACTGACTATTCACCCCTCCACTTT. Translating gives CASSLADTDYSPLHF.

This clonotype occurred a few times. The CDR3 loop is CASTTLGGSTDTQYF. DNA for the CDR3: TGCGCCAGCACAACACTAGGAGGTTCCACAGATACGCAGTATTTT. The chain uses TRBV5-1 and TRBJ2-3; tentative D call: TRBD2 (5 bases). The germline V gene has CDR1 SGHRS and CDR2 YFSETQ. The CDR3 consists of 15 residues. V was cut by 6 bases and J by 2 bases, with 16 bases left in between.

This clonotype was seen a few times. This sequence joins TRBV20-1 and TRBJ2-5, with 8 bases matching TRBD2. The CDR3 loop spans 17 amino acids. Germline V gene lookup returns CDR1 DFQATT and CDR2 SNEGSKA (reference sequence). Losses at the gene ends were 6 bases for V and 4 bases for J; bases not matched to a gene: 19. The CDR3 sequence is CSADHPSGTSGRETQYF. CDR3 DNA: TGCAGTGCCGATCATCCTTCCGGTACTAGCGGAAGAGAGACCCAGTACTTC.

V gene TRBV15 combines with J gene TRBJ2-2, with a tentative D call TRBD1 (6 bases). CDR3 length: 14 amino acids. The germline V gene encodes CDR1 LNHNV and CDR2 YYDKDF (reference sequence). V was cut by 11 bases and J by 0 bases, with 13 bases left in between. For the CDR3, the DNA is TGTGCCTCGTGTAGGACAGCGAACACCGGGGAGCTGTTTTTT. Encoded protein: CASCRTANTGELFF.

J is TRBJ2-5 and V is TRBV5-4; 11 bases line up with TRBD2. Germline loops: CDR1 SGHNT, CDR2 YYREEE (reference sequence). The V gene end was trimmed by 4 bases and the J gene end by 5 bases; junction bases not matched to a gene: 7. The CDR3 spans 15 residues. CDR3 coding DNA: TGTGCCAGCAGCCAGGGACTAGCGGAGCGGGAGACCCAGTACTTC. Protein product: CASSQGLAERETQYF.

This clonotype was found a few times. The V and J genes are TRBV9 and TRBJ1-1, with 9 bases fitting TRBD1. Trimming took 0 bases from V and 11 from J; bases not matched to a gene: 14. Germline-derived CDR1 and CDR2 are SGDLS and YYNGEE. This CDR3 region has 16 residues. The CDR3 loop reads CASSVVVSGRDRDAFF. CDR3 DNA sequence: TGTGCCAGCAGCGTAGTTGTTAGTGGGAGGGACAGGGACGCTTTCTTT.

The chain links TRBV28 to TRBJ2-7; possibly TRBD2 for D (5 bases). Germline-derived CDR1 and CDR2 are MDHEN and SYDVKM. V lost 11 bases, J lost 3 bases, and 11 bases lay in between. This CDR3 has 11 amino acids. The CDR3 sequence: CASRRDYEQYF. CDR3 coding DNA: TGTGCCTCCAGACGGGACTACGAGCAGTACTTC.

The chain employs TRBV27 and TRBJ2-5, with D perhaps TRBD2 (6 bases). Trimming stripped 6 bases from V and 2 bases from J, with 16 bases between. Per germline, CDR1 MNHEY and CDR2 SMNVEV (reference sequence). The CDR3 spans 15 residues. In DNA, the CDR3 is TGTGCCAGCAGCCGAGTAGCGGAGAGACAAGAGACCCAGTACTTC. It is translated as CASSRVAERQETQYF.

CDR3 protein: CATSVATSGHLNEQFF. The DNA of the CDR3 is TGTGCCACCAGTGTCGCGACTAGCGGACATCTCAATGAGCAGTTCTTC. This chain joins TRBV24-1 and TRBJ2-1; 9 bases match TRBD2. This CDR3 contains 16 residues. V lost 5 bases to trimming and J lost 6 bases; unmatched junction nucleotides: 10. Per germline, CDR1 KGHDR and CDR2 SFDVKD.

This clonotype was detected many times. The chain recombines TRBV12-3 or TRBV12-4 with TRBJ2-3; TRBD2 is a possible D gene (6 bases). V lost 0 bases and J 5 bases, leaving 6 bases between the germline ends. The CDR3 has 13 amino acids. CDR3: CASSLAGGDTQYF. CDR3 bases: TGTGCCAGCAGTTTAGCGGGAGGAGATACGCAGTATTTT.

By share, this clonotype counts as medium-sized. This chain links TRBV7-2 with TRBJ2-7; 10 nucleotides align to TRBD2. With V trimmed by 5 bases and J by 2 bases, 6 bases remained unmatched. Germline CDR1 reads SGHTA; CDR2 reads FQGNSA. The CDR3 sequence is 15 residues long. CDR3 in DNA: TGTGCCAGCAGCCGTGGACTAGCGGCAACCTACGAGCAGTACTTC. Amino acid sequence: CASSRGLAATYEQYF.